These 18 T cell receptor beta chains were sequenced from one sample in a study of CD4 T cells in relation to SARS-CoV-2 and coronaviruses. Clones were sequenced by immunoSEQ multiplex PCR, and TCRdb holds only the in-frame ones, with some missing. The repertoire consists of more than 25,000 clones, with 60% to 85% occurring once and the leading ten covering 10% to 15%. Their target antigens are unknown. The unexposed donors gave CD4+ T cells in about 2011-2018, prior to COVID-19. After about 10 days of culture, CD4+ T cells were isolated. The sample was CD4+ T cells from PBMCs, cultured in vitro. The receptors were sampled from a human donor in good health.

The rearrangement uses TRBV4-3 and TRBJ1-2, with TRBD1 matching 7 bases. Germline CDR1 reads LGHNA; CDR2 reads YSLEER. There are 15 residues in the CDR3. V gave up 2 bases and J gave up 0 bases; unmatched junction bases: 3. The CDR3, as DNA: TGCGCCAGCAGCCAACAACAGGGGTCTAACTATGGCTACACCTTC. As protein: CASSQQQGSNYGYTF.

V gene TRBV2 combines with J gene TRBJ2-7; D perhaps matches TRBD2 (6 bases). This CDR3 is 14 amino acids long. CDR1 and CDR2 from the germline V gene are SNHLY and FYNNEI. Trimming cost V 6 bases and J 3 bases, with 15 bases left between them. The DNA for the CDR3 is TGTGCCAGCAGCTCCCGGGAGCCCCGCTACGAGCAGTACTTC. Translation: CASSSREPRYEQYF. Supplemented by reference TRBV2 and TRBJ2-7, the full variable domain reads EPEVTQTPSHQVTQMGQEVILRCVPISNHLYFYWYRQILGQKVEFLVSFYNNEISEKSEIFDDQFSVERPDGSNFTLKIRSTKLEDSAMYFCASSSREPRYEQYFGPGTRLTVT.

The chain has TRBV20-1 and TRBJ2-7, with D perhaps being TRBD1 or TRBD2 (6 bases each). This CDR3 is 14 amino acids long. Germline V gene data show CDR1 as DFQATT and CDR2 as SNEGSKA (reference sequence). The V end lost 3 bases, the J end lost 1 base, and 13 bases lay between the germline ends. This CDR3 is CSASGGGWSYEQYF. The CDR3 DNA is TGCAGTGCTAGTGGAGGGGGTTGGTCCTACGAGCAGTACTTC.

The CDR3 reads CASRRQGALRGYTF. Written as DNA, the CDR3 is TGTGCCAGCAGAAGACAGGGGGCTCTTCGTGGCTACACCTTC. The rearrangement joins TRBV6-5 to TRBJ1-2; TRBD1 matches 10 bases. Germline assignment: CDR1 MNHEY and CDR2 SVGAGI. V dropped 6 bases and J dropped 7; count of bases not matched to a gene: 8. The CDR3 runs 14 residues.

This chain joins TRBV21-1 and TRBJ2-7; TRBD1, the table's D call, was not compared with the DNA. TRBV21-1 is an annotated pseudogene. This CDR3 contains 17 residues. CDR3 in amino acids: CASSKFPAGQVTYEQYF. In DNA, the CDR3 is TGTGCCAGCAGCAAATTTCCTGCGGGACAGGTTACCTACGAGCAGTACTTC.

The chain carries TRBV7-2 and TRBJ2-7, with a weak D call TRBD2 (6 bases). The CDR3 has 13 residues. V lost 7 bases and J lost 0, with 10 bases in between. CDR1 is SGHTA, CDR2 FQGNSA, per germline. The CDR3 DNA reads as TGTGCCAGCAACCTAGCGAGCTCCTACGAGCAGTACTTC. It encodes CASNLASSYEQYF.

Here the CDR3 reads CASSFSSEGNTIYF. CDR3 nucleotides: TGCGCCAGCAGCTTTAGCAGCGAAGGAAACACCATATATTTT. V usage is TRBV5-1 and J usage is TRBJ1-3; no firm D call. V was pared by 2 bases and J by 4 bases, with 10 bases between. Germline V gives CDR1 SGHRS, CDR2 YFSETQ. CDR3 size: 14 residues.

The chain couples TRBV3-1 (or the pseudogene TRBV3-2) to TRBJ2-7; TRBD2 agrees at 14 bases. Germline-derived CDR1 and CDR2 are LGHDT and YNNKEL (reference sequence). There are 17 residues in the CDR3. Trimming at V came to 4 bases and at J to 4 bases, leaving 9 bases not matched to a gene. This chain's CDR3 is CASSPSRLAGGLYEQYF. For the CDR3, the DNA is TGTGCCAGCAGCCCCTCCCGACTAGCGGGAGGGTTGTACGAGCAGTACTTC.

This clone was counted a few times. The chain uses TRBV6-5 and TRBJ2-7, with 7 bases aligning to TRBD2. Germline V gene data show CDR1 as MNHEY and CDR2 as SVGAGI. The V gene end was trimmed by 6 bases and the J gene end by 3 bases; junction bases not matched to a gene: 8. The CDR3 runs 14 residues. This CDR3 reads CASSIRDYNYEQYF. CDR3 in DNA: TGTGCCAGCAGCATACGGGACTATAACTACGAGCAGTACTTC.

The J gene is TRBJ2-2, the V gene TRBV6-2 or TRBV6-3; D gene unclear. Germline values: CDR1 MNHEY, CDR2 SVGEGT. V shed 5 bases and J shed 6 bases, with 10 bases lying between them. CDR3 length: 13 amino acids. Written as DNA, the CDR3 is TGTGCCAGCAGTACCTTAGGATCCGGGGAGCTGTTTTTT. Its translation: CASSTLGSGELFF.

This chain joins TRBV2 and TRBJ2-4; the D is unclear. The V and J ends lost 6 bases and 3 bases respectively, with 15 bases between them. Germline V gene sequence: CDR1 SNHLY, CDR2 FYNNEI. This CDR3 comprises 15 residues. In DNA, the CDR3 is TGTGCCAGCAGAGGCGCCGTGGCCTACAAAAACATTCAGTACTTC. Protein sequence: CASRGAVAYKNIQYF. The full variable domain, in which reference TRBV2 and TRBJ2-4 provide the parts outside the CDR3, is EPEVTQTPSHQVTQMGQEVILRCVPISNHLYFYWYRQILGQKVEFLVSFYNNEISEKSEIFDDQFSVERPDGSNFTLKIRSTKLEDSAMYFCASRGAVAYKNIQYFGAGTRLSVL.

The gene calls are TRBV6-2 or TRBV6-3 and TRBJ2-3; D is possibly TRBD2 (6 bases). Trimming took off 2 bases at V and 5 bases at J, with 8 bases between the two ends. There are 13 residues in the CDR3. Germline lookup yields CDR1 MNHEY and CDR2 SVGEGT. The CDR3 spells CASSYVGGDTQYF. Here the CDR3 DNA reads TGTGCCAGCAGTTACGTGGGAGGAGATACGCAGTATTTT.

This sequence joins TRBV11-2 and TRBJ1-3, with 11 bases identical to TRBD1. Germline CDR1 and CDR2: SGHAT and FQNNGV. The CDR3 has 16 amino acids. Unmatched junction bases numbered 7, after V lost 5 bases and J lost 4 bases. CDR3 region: CASSAGQGAKGNTIYF. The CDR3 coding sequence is TGTGCCAGCAGCGCCGGACAGGGGGCGAAGGGAAACACCATATATTTT.

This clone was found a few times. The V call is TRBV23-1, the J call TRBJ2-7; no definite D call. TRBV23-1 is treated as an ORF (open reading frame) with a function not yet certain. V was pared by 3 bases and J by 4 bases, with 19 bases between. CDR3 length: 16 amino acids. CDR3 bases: TGCGCCAGCAGTCATAAATATCGAGTCAGTGGGTACGAGCAGTACTTC. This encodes CASSHKYRVSGYEQYF.

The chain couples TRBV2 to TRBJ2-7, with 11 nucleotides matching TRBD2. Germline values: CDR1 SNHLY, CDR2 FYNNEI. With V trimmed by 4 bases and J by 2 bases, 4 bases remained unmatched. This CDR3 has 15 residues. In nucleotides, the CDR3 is TGTGCCAGCAGTGCACCGGGACTAGCGGCCTACGAGCAGTACTTC. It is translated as CASSAPGLAAYEQYF.

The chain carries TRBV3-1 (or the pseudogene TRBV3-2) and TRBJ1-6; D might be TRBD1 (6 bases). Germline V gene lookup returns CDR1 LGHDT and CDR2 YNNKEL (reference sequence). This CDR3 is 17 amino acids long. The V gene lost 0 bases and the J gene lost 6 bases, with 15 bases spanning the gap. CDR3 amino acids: CASSQEQPGDINSPLHF. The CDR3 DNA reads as TGTGCCAGCAGCCAAGAACAGCCAGGGGATATTAATTCACCCCTCCACTTT.

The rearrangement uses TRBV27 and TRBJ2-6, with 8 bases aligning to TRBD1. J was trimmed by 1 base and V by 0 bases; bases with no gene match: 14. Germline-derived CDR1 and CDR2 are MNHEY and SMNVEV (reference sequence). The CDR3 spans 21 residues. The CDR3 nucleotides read TGTGCCAGCAGTTTATCTTGGCCCCAGGGGGCACTAACTTCTGGGGCCAACGTCCTGACTTTC. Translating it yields CASSLSWPQGALTSGANVLTF.

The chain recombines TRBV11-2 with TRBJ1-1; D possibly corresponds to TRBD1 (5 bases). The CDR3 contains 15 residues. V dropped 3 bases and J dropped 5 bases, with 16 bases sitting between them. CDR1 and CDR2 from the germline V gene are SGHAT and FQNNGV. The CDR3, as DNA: TGTGCCAGCAGCTTTACGCTGGCAGGGAGTACTGAAGCTTTCTTT. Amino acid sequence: CASSFTLAGSTEAFF.